These 25 T cell receptor beta chains came from one sample sequenced in a study of preoperative IRX-2 immunotherapy in early breast cancer. The protocol was immunoSEQ multiplex PCR, while the TCRdb copy is restricted to in-frame clones and leaves out a portion. The sample records about 89,000 clones, roughly 88% being singletons. The treatment here: preoperative locoregional IRX-2 cytokine immunotherapy. The material sequenced was tumor tissue, taken after IRX-2 immunotherapy. The receptor set was obtained from a human donor with breast cancer.

J is TRBJ2-1 and V is TRBV23-1; D is possibly TRBD1 (6 bases). TRBV23-1 is an open reading frame whose function is uncertain. This CDR3 is 15 amino acids long. V shed 6 bases and J shed 10 bases, with 22 bases lying between them. This chain's CDR3 is CASSQEDHRVGEQFF. The CDR3 bases are TGCGCCAGCAGCCAAGAAGACCACAGGGTGGGCGAGCAGTTCTTC.

The gene calls are TRBV18 and TRBJ2-1; no definite D call. V was shortened by 4 bases and J by 6 bases, with 7 bases between the two germline ends. The V gene's germline CDR1 is KGHSH and CDR2 LQKENI. The CDR3 consists of 12 residues. The DNA for the CDR3 is TGTGCCAGCTCACGCCCGGGCAATGAGCAGTTCTTC. This gives the protein CASSRPGNEQFF.

The chain uses TRBV6-8 and TRBJ1-2; 7 bases align to TRBD1. Germline assignment: CDR1 MNHGY and CDR2 SAAAGT. CDR3 length: 13 residues. Germline trimming cut 10 bases from V and 8 bases from J; bases unmatched to any gene: 13. The CDR3 coding sequence is TGTGCCATCACGGAGGGGGCCAGGGACGGCTACACCTTC. Amino acids: CAITEGARDGYTF.

V is TRBV5-1 and J is TRBJ1-5; TRBD1 matches at 9 bases. CDR1 is SGHRS, CDR2 YFSETQ, per germline. J gave up 7 bases and V 0 bases, and 5 bases lay outside the gene matches. The CDR3 spans 15 residues. The CDR3 nucleotides read TGCGCCAGCAGCTTGGAGGGACAGGGCGGGCAGCCCCAGCATTTT. Its protein is CASSLEGQGGQPQHF.

The sample holds one count of this clone. V and J are TRBV6-8 and TRBJ1-3, with a possible D match to TRBD1 (6 bases). This CDR3 is built from 16 residues. V lost 5 bases to trimming and J lost 1 base, with 15 bases between them. Germline CDR1 reads MNHGY; CDR2 reads SAAAGT. CDR3 in DNA: TGTGCCAGCAGTCATGTTCCCACAGGGTCTGGAAACACCATATATTTT. Protein product: CASSHVPTGSGNTIYF.

The V call is TRBV6-8, the J call TRBJ1-3, with D possibly TRBD1 on 6 matching bases. From germline, CDR1 is MNHGY and CDR2 SAAAGT. The CDR3 has 17 amino acids. Trimming cost V 0 bases and J 5 bases, with 17 bases left between them. CDR3 loop: CASSYSTPGAVRNTIYF. CDR3 bases: TGTGCCAGCAGTTACTCGACCCCGGGGGCGGTGAGAAACACCATATATTTT.

This clone has just one count. The rearrangement uses TRBV11-3 and TRBJ2-2; 12 bases are a match to TRBD2. Germline CDR1 is SGHNT and CDR2 is YENEEA. V gave up 5 bases and J gave up 5 bases; unmatched junction bases: 9. This CDR3 spans 17 amino acids. CDR3 in DNA: TGTGCCAGCAGCCTGACTAGCGGGGGAGTTGGTACCGGGGAGCTGTTTTTT. Residues: CASSLTSGGVGTGELFF.

A few counts support this clone. The chain carries TRBV12-5 and TRBJ2-7; D is undetermined. V was cut by 0 bases and J by 0 bases, with 6 bases left in between. The CDR3 contains 14 residues. Germline V CDR1 and CDR2: LGHNT, FRNRAP. CDR3 sequence (DNA): TGTGCTAGTGGTTTGGTAGACTTCTCCTACGAGCAGTACTTC. It is translated as CASGLVDFSYEQYF.

The chain couples TRBV28 to TRBJ1-5, with D unresolved. Germline V gives CDR1 MDHEN, CDR2 SYDVKM. V lost 4 bases and J 3 bases, leaving 7 bases between the germline ends. CDR3 length: 13 amino acids. Written as DNA, the CDR3 is TGTGCCAGCAGTTACAGAGACAATCAGCCCCAGCATTTT. Translating it yields CASSYRDNQPQHF.

V gene TRBV7-5 combines with J gene TRBJ1-2. TRBV7-5 is an annotated pseudogene. The CDR3 contains 15 residues. For the CDR3, the DNA is TGTGCCAGCAGCCCCCAGCCGGGGGGCGGCTATGGCTACACCTTC. Translated: CASSPQPGGGYGYTF.

The chain employs TRBV23-1 and TRBJ2-2; 7 bases align to TRBD2. TRBV23-1 counts as an open reading frame of uncertain function. There are 17 residues in the CDR3. The V segment lost 6 bases and the J segment 0 bases; nucleotides outside the gene matches: 10. CDR3 in DNA: TGCGCCAGCAGCTTGTCCCTAGCGGAGGCGAACACCGGGGAGCTGTTTTTT. This sequence encodes CASSLSLAEANTGELFF.

The chain couples TRBV28 to TRBJ1-1; 7 nucleotides line up with TRBD1. CDR3 length: 14 amino acids. Germline assignment: CDR1 MDHEN and CDR2 SYDVKM. V lost 6 bases, J lost 5 bases, and 9 bases stayed unmatched. The chain's CDR3 is CASRGNTGQTEAFF. The DNA of the CDR3 is TGTGCCAGCAGGGGCAATACGGGACAGACTGAAGCTTTCTTT.

The V call is TRBV6-8, the J call TRBJ2-7, with 7 nucleotides matching TRBD1. Germline lookup yields CDR1 MNHGY and CDR2 SAAAGT. The CDR3 consists of 14 residues. Trimming removed 6 bases from V and 0 bases from J; junction bases left unmatched: 5. The CDR3 DNA follows: TGTGCCAGCAGGGGGACAGAGAGCTCCTACGAGCAGTACTTC. This codes for CASRGTESSYEQYF.

The chain employs TRBV5-1 and TRBJ2-6, with D perhaps matching TRBD1 or TRBD2 (6 bases each). The germline V gene encodes CDR1 SGHRS and CDR2 YFSETQ. This CDR3 has 18 amino acids. Trimming shortened V by 2 bases and J by 0 bases, and 15 bases separated the two germline ends. CDR3 in amino acids: CASSFHKGGNSGANVLTF. DNA for the CDR3: TGCGCCAGCAGCTTTCATAAGGGGGGAAACTCTGGGGCCAACGTCCTGACTTTC.

This sequence joins TRBV6-8 and TRBJ2-2; tentatively, D is TRBD2 (6 bases). The CDR3 is made up of 12 amino acids. Looked up from germline, CDR1 is MNHGY and CDR2 is SAAAGT. V lost 7 bases, J lost 7 bases, and 10 bases lay in between. CDR3 region: CASMQGGGELFF. As DNA, the CDR3 is TGTGCCAGCATGCAGGGAGGCGGGGAGCTGTTTTTT.

V gene TRBV19 combines with J gene TRBJ1-1, with D possibly TRBD1 on 6 matching bases. Trimming took 4 bases from V and 7 from J, leaving 16 bases between them. Germline V gives CDR1 LNHDA, CDR2 SQIVND (reference sequence). This CDR3 has 14 residues. CDR3 nucleotide sequence: TGTGCCAGTAGTACCGGGGACACTTTATTTGAAGCTTTCTTT. This sequence encodes CASSTGDTLFEAFF.

The chain couples TRBV10-2 to TRBJ2-3; D not certain. The germline V gene has CDR1 WSHSY and CDR2 SAAADI. CDR3 length: 13 amino acids. V gave up 0 bases and J gave up 7 bases, with 8 bases separating them. CDR3 amino acids: CASSESTGYTQYF. In nucleotides, the CDR3 is TGCGCCAGCAGTGAGTCGACGGGCTATACGCAGTATTTT.

The rearrangement uses TRBV6-8 and TRBJ1-1; D not certain. Germline V lookup: CDR1 MNHGY, CDR2 SAAAGT. V was cut by 0 bases and J by 0 bases, with 8 bases left in between. The length of the CDR3 is 15 residues. Here the CDR3 reads CASSYSTVMNTEAFF. The CDR3 coding sequence is TGTGCCAGCAGTTACTCTACGGTTATGAACACTGAAGCTTTCTTT.

The chain uses TRBV11-3 and TRBJ2-3, with 9 bases matching TRBD2. CDR1 is SGHNT and CDR2 is YENEEA in the germline V gene. The CDR3 has 14 residues. V lost 6 bases, J lost 1 base, and 2 bases stayed unmatched. The CDR3 DNA reads as TGTGCCAGCAGTCGGACTAGCGGCACAGATACGCAGTATTTT. This codes for CASSRTSGTDTQYF. The full variable domain, completed using reference TRBV11-3 and TRBJ2-3, is EAGVVQSPRYKIIEKKQPVAFWCNPISGHNTLYWYLQNLGQGPELLIRYENEEAVDDSQLPKDRFSAERLKGVDSTLKIQPAELGDSAVYLCASSRTSGTDTQYFGPGTRLTVL.

This clone occurred a few times. V and J are TRBV29-1 and TRBJ2-7; TRBD1 agrees at 10 bases. The V and J ends lost 7 bases and 4 bases, in that order; junction bases with no gene match: 7. Germline CDR1 reads SQVTM; CDR2 reads ANQGSEA. The CDR3 is 13 residues long. This CDR3 reads CSGGQGEGYEQYF. Here the CDR3 DNA reads TGCAGCGGTGGACAGGGGGAAGGGTACGAGCAGTACTTC.

This chain connects TRBV7-1 to TRBJ2-7, with 8 bases matching TRBD2. TRBV7-1 is an open reading frame whose function is uncertain. V shed 5 bases and J 1 base; nucleotides not matched to a gene: 7. The CDR3 sequence is 15 residues long. For the CDR3, the DNA is TGTGCCAGCAGCCAAAGTCTAGCGGGTTCCTACGAGCAGTACTTC. It specifies CASSQSLAGSYEQYF.

The gene calls are TRBV30 and TRBJ1-2; D is ambiguous. The CDR3 sequence is 14 residues long. Per the germline V gene, CDR1 is GTSNPN and CDR2 is SVGIG (reference sequence). Trimming shortened V by 0 bases and J by 5 bases, and 13 bases separated the two germline ends. The CDR3 bases are TGTGCCTGGAGTGTTAACGGTATGAAGTATGGCTACACCTTC. The encoded protein is CAWSVNGMKYGYTF.

The V and J genes are TRBV29-1 and TRBJ1-1; perhaps TRBD1 as D (5 bases). The V gene lost 5 bases and the J gene lost 1 base, with 14 bases spanning the gap. CDR1 is SQVTM, CDR2 ANQGSEA, per germline. This CDR3 is 14 amino acids long. The CDR3: CSVLEGRPNTEAFF. CDR3 in DNA: TGCAGCGTTTTGGAGGGGCGTCCGAACACTGAAGCTTTCTTT.

Here the CDR3 reads CASSMEGSLGNTIYF. The CDR3 DNA is TGTGCCAGTAGTATGGAAGGCTCTCTTGGAAACACCATATATTTT. The chain joins TRBV19 to TRBJ1-3; D call uncertain. Germline-derived CDR1 and CDR2 are LNHDA and SQIVND (reference sequence). The ends were cut back, 3 bases at V and 3 bases at J, with 12 bases in the middle. This CDR3 region has 15 residues.

V is TRBV6-7 and J is TRBJ1-1; D is undetermined. TRBV6-7 has ORF status, its function being uncertain. The CDR3 length is 11 residues. V lost 7 bases to trimming and J lost 4 bases, with 7 bases between them. The CDR3 sequence is CASNKGTEAFF. In DNA, the CDR3 is TGTGCCAGCAACAAAGGCACTGAAGCTTTCTTT.